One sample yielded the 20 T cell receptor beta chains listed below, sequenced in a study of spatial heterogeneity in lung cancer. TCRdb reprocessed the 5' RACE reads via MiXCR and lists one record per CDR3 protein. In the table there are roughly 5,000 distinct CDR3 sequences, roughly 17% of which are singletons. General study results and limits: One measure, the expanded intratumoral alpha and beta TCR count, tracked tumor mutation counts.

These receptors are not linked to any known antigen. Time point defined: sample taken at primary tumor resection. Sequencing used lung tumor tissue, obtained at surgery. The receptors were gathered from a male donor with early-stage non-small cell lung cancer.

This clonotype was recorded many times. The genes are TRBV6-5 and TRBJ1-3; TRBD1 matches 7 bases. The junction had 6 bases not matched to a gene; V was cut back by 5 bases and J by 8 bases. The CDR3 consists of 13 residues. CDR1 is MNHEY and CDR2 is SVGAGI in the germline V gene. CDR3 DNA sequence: TGTGCCAGCAGTCCCACCAGGGGGGACACCATATATTTT. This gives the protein CASSPTRGDTIYF.

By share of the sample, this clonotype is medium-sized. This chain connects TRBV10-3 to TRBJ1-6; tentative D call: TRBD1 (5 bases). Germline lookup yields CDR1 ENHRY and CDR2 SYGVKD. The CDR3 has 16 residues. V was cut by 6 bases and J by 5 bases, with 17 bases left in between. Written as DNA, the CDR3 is TGTGCCATCAGCCGTCTCGGGACGGAGAATAATTCACCCCTCCACTTT. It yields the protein CAISRLGTENNSPLHF.

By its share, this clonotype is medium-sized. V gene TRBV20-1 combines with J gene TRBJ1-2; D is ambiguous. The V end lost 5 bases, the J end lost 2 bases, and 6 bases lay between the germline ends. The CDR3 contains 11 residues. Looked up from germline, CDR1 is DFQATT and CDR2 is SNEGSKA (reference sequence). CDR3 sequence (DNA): TGCAGTGCTTCTGACAACTATGGCTACACCTTC. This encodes CSASDNYGYTF.

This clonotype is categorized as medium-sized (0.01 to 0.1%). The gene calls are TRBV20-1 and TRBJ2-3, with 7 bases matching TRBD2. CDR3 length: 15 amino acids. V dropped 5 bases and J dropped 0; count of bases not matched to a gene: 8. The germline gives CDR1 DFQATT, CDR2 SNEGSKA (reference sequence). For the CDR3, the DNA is TGCAGTGCTGGGCCCCCTAGCGGAAGCACAGATACGCAGTATTTT. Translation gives CSAGPPSGSTDTQYF.

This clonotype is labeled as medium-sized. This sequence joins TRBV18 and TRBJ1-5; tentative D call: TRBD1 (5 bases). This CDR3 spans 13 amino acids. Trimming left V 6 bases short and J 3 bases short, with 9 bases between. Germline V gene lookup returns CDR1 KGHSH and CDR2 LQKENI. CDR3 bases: TGTGCCAGCTCTTCGGACACCAATCAGCCCCAGCATTTT. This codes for CASSSDTNQPQHF.

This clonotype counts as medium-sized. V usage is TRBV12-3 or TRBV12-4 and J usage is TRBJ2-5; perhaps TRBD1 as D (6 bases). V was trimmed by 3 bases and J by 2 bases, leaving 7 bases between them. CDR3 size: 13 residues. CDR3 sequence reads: CASSFGTQETQYF. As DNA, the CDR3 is TGTGCCAGCAGTTTTGGGACACAAGAGACCCAGTACTTC.

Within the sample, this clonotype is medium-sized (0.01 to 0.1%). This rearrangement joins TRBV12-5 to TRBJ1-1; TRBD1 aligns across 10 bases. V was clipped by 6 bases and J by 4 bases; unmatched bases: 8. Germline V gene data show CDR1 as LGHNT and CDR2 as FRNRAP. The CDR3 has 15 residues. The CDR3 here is CASGDHRTGGTEAFF. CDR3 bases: TGTGCTAGTGGGGACCACCGGACAGGGGGCACTGAAGCTTTCTTT.

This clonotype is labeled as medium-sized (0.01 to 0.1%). The CDR3 region is CASSGTGRTGELFF. The CDR3 bases are TGCGCCAGCAGCGGGACAGGGAGAACCGGGGAGCTGTTTTTT. The V gene is TRBV5-1, the J gene TRBJ2-2, with TRBD1 matching over 9 bases. The germline gives CDR1 SGHRS, CDR2 YFSETQ. The J segment lost 5 bases and the V segment lost 4 bases, leaving 3 bases of the junction unmatched. The CDR3 sequence is 14 residues long.

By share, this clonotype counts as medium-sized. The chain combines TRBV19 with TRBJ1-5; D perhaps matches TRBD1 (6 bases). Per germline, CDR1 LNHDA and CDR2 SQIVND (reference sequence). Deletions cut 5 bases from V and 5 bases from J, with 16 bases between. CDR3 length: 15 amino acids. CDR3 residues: CASSPPRGGDQPQHF. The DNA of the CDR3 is TGTGCCAGTAGTCCCCCGAGGGGGGGTGATCAGCCCCAGCATTTT.

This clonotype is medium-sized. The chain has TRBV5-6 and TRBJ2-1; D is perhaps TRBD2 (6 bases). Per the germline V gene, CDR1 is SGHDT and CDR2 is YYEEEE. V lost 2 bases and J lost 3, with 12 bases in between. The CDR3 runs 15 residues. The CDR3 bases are TGTGCCAGCAGCTTTACGGGACTTCTCTACAATGAGCAGTTCTTC. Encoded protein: CASSFTGLLYNEQFF.

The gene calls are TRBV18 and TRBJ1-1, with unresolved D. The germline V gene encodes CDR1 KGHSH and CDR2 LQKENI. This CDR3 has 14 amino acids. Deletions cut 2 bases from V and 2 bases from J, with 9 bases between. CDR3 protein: CASSPAARNTEAFF. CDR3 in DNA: TGTGCCAGCTCACCAGCGGCGCGAAACACTGAAGCTTTCTTT.

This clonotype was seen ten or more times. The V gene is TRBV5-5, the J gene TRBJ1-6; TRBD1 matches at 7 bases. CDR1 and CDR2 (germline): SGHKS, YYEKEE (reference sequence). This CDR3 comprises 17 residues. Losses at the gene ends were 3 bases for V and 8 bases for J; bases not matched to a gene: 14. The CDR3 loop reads CASSWEYQGDGDSPLHF. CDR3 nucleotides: TGTGCCAGCAGCTGGGAATACCAGGGGGACGGAGATTCACCCCTCCACTTT.

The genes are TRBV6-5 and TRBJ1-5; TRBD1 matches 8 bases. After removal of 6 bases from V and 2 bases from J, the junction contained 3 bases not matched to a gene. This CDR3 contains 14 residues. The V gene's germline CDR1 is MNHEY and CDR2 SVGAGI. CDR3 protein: CASRPGGRNQPQHF. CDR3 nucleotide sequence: TGTGCCAGCAGGCCAGGGGGCCGCAATCAGCCCCAGCATTTT.

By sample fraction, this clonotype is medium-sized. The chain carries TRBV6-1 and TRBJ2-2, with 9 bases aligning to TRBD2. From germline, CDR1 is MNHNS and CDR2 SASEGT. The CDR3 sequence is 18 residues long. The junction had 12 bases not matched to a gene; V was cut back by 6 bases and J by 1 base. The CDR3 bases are TGTGCCAGCAGCCCACGGAGGCTAGCGGGAAAGAACACCGGGGAGCTGTTTTTT. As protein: CASSPRRLAGKNTGELFF.

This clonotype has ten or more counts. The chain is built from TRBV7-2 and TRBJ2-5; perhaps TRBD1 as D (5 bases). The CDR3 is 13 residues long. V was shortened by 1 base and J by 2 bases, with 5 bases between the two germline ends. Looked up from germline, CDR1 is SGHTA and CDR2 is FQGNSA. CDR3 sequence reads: CASSLGQQETQYF. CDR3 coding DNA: TGTGCCAGCAGCTTAGGACAGCAAGAGACCCAGTACTTC. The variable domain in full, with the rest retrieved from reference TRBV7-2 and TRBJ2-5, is GAGVSQSPSNKVTEKGKDVELRCDPISGHTALYWYRQSLGQGLEFLIYFQGNSAPDKSGLPSDRFSAERTGGSVSTLTIQRTQQEDSAVYLCASSLGQQETQYFGPGTRLLVL.

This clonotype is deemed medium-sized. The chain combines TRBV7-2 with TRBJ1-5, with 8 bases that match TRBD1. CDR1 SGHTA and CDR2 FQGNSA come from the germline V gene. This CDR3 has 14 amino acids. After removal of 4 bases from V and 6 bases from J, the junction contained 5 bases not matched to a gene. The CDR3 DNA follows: TGTGCCAGCAGCTCCGACAGGGGAGTTCAGCCCCAGCATTTT. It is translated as CASSSDRGVQPQHF. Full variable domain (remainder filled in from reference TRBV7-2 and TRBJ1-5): GAGVSQSPSNKVTEKGKDVELRCDPISGHTALYWYRQSLGQGLEFLIYFQGNSAPDKSGLPSDRFSAERTGGSVSTLTIQRTQQEDSAVYLCASSSDRGVQPQHFGDGTRLSIL.

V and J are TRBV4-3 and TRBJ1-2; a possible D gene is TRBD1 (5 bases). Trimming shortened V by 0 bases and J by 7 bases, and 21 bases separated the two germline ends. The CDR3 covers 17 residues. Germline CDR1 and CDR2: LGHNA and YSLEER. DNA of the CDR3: TGCGCCAGCAGCCAAGATGCTGGGACTCCCTCTCTCTCTGGCTACACCTTC. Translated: CASSQDAGTPSLSGYTF.

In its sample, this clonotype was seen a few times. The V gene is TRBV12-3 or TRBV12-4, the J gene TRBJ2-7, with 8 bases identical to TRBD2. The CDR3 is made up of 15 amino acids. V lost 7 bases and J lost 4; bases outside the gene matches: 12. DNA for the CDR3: TGTGCCAGCACCAACTCGGGGGGGCTGGGGTACGAGCAGTACTTC. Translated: CASTNSGGLGYEQYF.

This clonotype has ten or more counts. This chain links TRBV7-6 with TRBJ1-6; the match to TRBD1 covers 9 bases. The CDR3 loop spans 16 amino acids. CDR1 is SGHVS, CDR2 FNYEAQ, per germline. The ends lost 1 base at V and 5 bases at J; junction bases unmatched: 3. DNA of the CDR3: TGTGCCAGCAGCTTAGGGACAGGGGCGAATAATTCACCCCTCCACTTT. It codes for CASSLGTGANNSPLHF. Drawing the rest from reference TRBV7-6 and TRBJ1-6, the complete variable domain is GAGVSQSPRYKVTKRGQDVALRCDPISGHVSLYWYRQALGQGPEFLTYFNYEAQQDKSGLPNDRFSAERPEGSISTLTIQRTEQRDSAMYRCASSLGTGANNSPLHFGNGTRLTVT.

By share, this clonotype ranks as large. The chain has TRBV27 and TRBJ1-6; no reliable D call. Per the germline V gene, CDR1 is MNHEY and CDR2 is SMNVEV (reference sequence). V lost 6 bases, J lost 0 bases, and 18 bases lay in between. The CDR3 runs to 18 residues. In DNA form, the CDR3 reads TGTGCCAGCAGCGGCCTTAGAGGCGGAAGCTCCTATAATTCACCCCTCCACTTT. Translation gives CASSGLRGGSSYNSPLHF.